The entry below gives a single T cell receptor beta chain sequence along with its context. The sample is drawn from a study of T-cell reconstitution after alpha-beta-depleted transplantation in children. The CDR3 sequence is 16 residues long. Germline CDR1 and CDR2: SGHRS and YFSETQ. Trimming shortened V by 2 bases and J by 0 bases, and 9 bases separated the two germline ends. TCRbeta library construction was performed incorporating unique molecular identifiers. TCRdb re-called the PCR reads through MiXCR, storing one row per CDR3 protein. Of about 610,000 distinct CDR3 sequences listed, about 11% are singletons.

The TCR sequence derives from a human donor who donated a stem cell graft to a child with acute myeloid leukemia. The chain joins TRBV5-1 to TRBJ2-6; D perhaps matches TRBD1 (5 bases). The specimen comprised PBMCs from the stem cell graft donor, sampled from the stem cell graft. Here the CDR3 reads CASSLDRNSGANVLTF. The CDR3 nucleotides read TGCGCCAGCAGCTTAGACAGAAACTCTGGGGCCAACGTCCTGACTTTC.